This entry lists 25 T cell receptor beta chains sequenced from one sample in a study of blood T cell repertoires in COVID-19. Repertoires were generated with immunoSEQ multiplex PCR, while TCRdb's copy carries only in-frame clones and drops some. This table holds roughly 300,000 clones, about nine tenths found once. What was sequenced was peripheral blood. The receptors derive from a woman aged 25 to 39 with COVID-19, enrolled during active disease.

This clone was counted many times. This chain joins TRBV5-6 and TRBJ2-6; D may be TRBD1 (5 bases). V was clipped by 1 base and J by 2 bases, with 7 bases between them. This CDR3 comprises 15 residues. The germline CDR1 and CDR2 sequences are SGHDT and YYEEEE. The CDR3 DNA follows: TGTGCCAGCAGCTTGCCAGGGCCTGGGGCCAACGTCCTGACTTTC. The encoded protein is CASSLPGPGANVLTF.

The chain recombines TRBV18 with TRBJ2-2; D possibly corresponds to TRBD1 (5 bases). This CDR3 region has 16 residues. Germline loops: CDR1 KGHSH, CDR2 LQKENI. The V gene lost 2 bases and the J gene lost 6 bases, with 16 bases spanning the gap. The CDR3 here is CASSPLPGKGSGELFF. The CDR3 DNA follows: TGTGCCAGCTCACCATTACCAGGGAAGGGATCCGGGGAGCTGTTTTTT.

This rearrangement joins TRBV5-6 to TRBJ1-3; D possibly corresponds to TRBD1 (5 bases). CDR1 SGHDT and CDR2 YYEEEE come from the germline V gene. CDR3 length: 16 residues. The V gene lost 4 bases and the J gene lost 0 bases, with 14 bases spanning the gap. The CDR3 DNA is TGTGCCAGCAGCCAAAAACAGGAGTACTCTGGAAACACCATATATTTT. Its protein is CASSQKQEYSGNTIYF. Full variable domain (remainder filled in from reference TRBV5-6 and TRBJ1-3): DAGVTQSPTHLIKTRGQQVTLRCSPKSGHDTVSWYQQALGQGPQFIFQYYEEEERQRGNFPDRFSGHQFPNYSSELNVNALLLGDSALYLCASSQKQEYSGNTIYFGEGSWLTVV.

The rearrangement uses TRBV6-5 and TRBJ2-1; TRBD1 might be the D (5 bases). The CDR3 is 12 residues long. The ends were cut back, 8 bases at V and 9 bases at J, with 14 bases in the middle. Germline V gene sequence: CDR1 MNHEY, CDR2 SVGAGI. CDR3 bases: TGTGCCAGCTCTCCAGGGTTTGGTGAGCAGTTCTTC. This sequence encodes CASSPGFGEQFF.

The CDR3, as DNA: TGTGCCAGCAGCGTAGTTCCGGGGGATGAGGGCCAAGAGACCCAGTACTTC. Translation gives CASSVVPGDEGQETQYF. This sequence joins TRBV9 and TRBJ2-5; weak D call: TRBD2 (6 bases). The germline V gene encodes CDR1 SGDLS and CDR2 YYNGEE. V lost 0 bases and J lost 1, with 16 bases in between. The CDR3 consists of 17 residues.

The V gene is TRBV3-1 (or the pseudogene TRBV3-2), the J gene TRBJ2-2, with 8 bases that match TRBD1. The CDR3 runs to 16 residues. V lost 1 base, J lost 2 bases, and 3 bases stayed unmatched. The V gene's germline CDR1 is LGHDT and CDR2 YNNKEL (reference sequence). CDR3 DNA: TGTGCCAGCAGCCAAGGGACAGGGCCCAACACCGGGGAGCTGTTTTTT. Encoded protein: CASSQGTGPNTGELFF.

The chain employs TRBV9 and TRBJ2-3, with D tentatively TRBD1 (6 bases). There are 18 residues in the CDR3. V dropped 4 bases and J dropped 2 bases, with 23 bases sitting between them. From germline, CDR1 is SGDLS and CDR2 YYNGEE. CDR3 residues: CASSSTPEGHHHTDTQYF. The DNA of the CDR3 is TGTGCCAGCAGCTCGACTCCTGAGGGACACCACCACACAGATACGCAGTATTTT.

The chain is built from TRBV7-8 and TRBJ2-5; 10 bases match TRBD1. V lost 7 bases, J lost 9 bases, and 14 bases stayed unmatched. Germline CDR1 reads SGHVS; CDR2 reads FQNEAQ. The CDR3 is 15 residues long. The CDR3 region has the DNA TGTGCCAGCAAATTCGGGACAGGGGTCCCGGTGGCCCAGTACTTC. It codes for CASKFGTGVPVAQYF. The full variable domain, in which reference TRBV7-8 and TRBJ2-5 provide the parts outside the CDR3, is GAGVSQSPRYKVAKRGQDVALRCDPISGHVSLFWYQQALGQGPEFLTYFQNEAQLDKSGLPSDRFFAERPEGSVSTLKIQRTQQEDSAVYLCASKFGTGVPVAQYFGPGTRLLVL.

The CDR3 region is CASRYRTGEHTDTQYF. The CDR3 nucleotides are TGTGCCAGCAGATATAGGACAGGGGAGCACACAGATACGCAGTATTTT. This sequence joins TRBV2 and TRBJ2-3, with 9 nucleotides matching TRBD1. V was clipped by 6 bases and J by 2 bases; unmatched bases: 9. The CDR3 runs 16 residues. Germline V gene sequence: CDR1 SNHLY, CDR2 FYNNEI.

This chain links TRBV7-9 with TRBJ2-5, with D possibly matching TRBD2 (5 bases). Germline CDR1 reads SEHNR; CDR2 reads FQNEAQ (reference sequence). V was pared by 5 bases and J by 5 bases, with 21 bases between. The CDR3 runs to 16 residues. The CDR3 loop reads CASSPLVRGLGETQYF. The CDR3 DNA follows: TGTGCCAGCAGCCCCCTGGTGAGAGGGTTAGGCGAGACCCAGTACTTC.

The V call is TRBV7-9, the J call TRBJ2-7, with D possibly TRBD2 on 6 matching bases. The V end was cut by 3 bases, the J end by 6 bases, with 15 bases between. CDR1 is SEHNR and CDR2 is FQNEAQ in the germline V gene (reference sequence). The CDR3 is 14 residues long. CDR3 DNA: TGTGCCAGCAGCTTCGCGGAGGGTTCCGGCGAGCAGTACTTC. The encoded protein is CASSFAEGSGEQYF.

The V gene is TRBV12-3 or TRBV12-4, the J gene TRBJ2-3; the match to TRBD2 covers 7 bases. This CDR3 is 13 amino acids long. V was clipped by 7 bases and J by 6 bases; unmatched bases: 7. The CDR3 sequence: CASTLRGEDTQYF. The CDR3 region has the DNA TGTGCCAGCACTCTTCGGGGGGAGGATACGCAGTATTTT.

V gene TRBV21-1 combines with J gene TRBJ2-7; no check of the table's D call, TRBD1, against the DNA was made. TRBV21-1 is an annotated pseudogene. The CDR3 runs to 15 residues. CDR3 in DNA: TGTGCCAGCAGCTTTCGGGACAGGGAGCCCTACGAGCAGTACTTC. It yields the protein CASSFRDREPYEQYF.

This chain uses TRBV10-1 with TRBJ1-5; maybe TRBD1 (6 bases). The CDR3 covers 13 residues. V was trimmed by 5 bases and J by 7 bases, leaving 12 bases between them. Germline V gene data show CDR1 as WNHNN and CDR2 as SYGVQD (reference sequence). The CDR3 protein is CASSKQGAQPQHF. In nucleotides, the CDR3 is TGCGCCAGCAGTAAACAGGGAGCCCAGCCCCAGCATTTT.

The chain has TRBV4-1 and TRBJ2-7; 7 bases match TRBD2. Germline V gives CDR1 MGHRA, CDR2 YSYEKL. V lost 4 bases and J lost 3; bases outside the gene matches: 9. This CDR3 is 15 amino acids long. Here the CDR3 reads CASSLQRGLLYEQYF. For the CDR3, the DNA is TGCGCCAGCAGCCTCCAGCGGGGCCTTCTCTACGAGCAGTACTTC.

DNA for the CDR3: TGTGCCAGTACCCCAGGGGAGGGATGGACTGAAGCTTTCTTT. As protein: CASTPGEGWTEAFF. The V and J genes are TRBV19 and TRBJ1-1, with a weak D call TRBD1 (6 bases). The V gene lost 7 bases and the J gene lost 5 bases, with 17 bases spanning the gap. The CDR3 sequence is 14 residues long. Germline CDR1 LNHDA, CDR2 SQIVND (reference sequence).

This chain uses TRBV7-9 with TRBJ2-7; D might be TRBD2 (5 bases). The V gene lost 7 bases and the J gene lost 4 bases, with 14 bases spanning the gap. This CDR3 spans 13 amino acids. Germline V lookup: CDR1 SEHNR, CDR2 FQNEAQ (reference sequence). As DNA, the CDR3 is TGTGCCAGCACCTACGGGGATTCTTACGAGCAGTACTTC. This sequence encodes CASTYGDSYEQYF.

This clone was recorded a few times. This chain joins TRBV11-2 and TRBJ2-7; TRBD1 might be the D (6 bases). Trimming shortened V by 5 bases and J by 4 bases, and 15 bases separated the two germline ends. Germline CDR1 is SGHAT and CDR2 is FQNNGV. The CDR3 sequence is 14 residues long. CDR3 DNA: TGTGCCAGCAGCCCTGACTTACAGGGTTACGAGCAGTACTTC. This sequence encodes CASSPDLQGYEQYF.

This clone came up once. This chain uses TRBV11-2 with TRBJ1-1; D unclear. The CDR3 is made up of 14 amino acids. CDR1 and CDR2 (germline): SGHAT, FQNNGV. V was pared by 0 bases and J by 4 bases, with 9 bases between. Written as DNA, the CDR3 is TGTGCCAGCAGCTTAGATCCTCGGGTCACTGAAGCTTTCTTT. Protein sequence: CASSLDPRVTEAFF.

The CDR3 DNA sequence: TGTGCCAGTAGTACACAGGGTTTGAACACTGAAGCTTTCTTT. As protein: CASSTQGLNTEAFF. The genes are TRBV19 and TRBJ1-1; D might be TRBD1 (6 bases). Germline V lookup: CDR1 LNHDA, CDR2 SQIVND (reference sequence). The CDR3 is 14 amino acids. The V end was cut by 4 bases, the J end by 0 bases, with 9 bases between. The full variable domain, with the rest looked up from reference TRBV19 and TRBJ1-1, is DGGITQSPKYLFRKEGQNVTLSCEQNLNHDAMYWYRQDPGQGLRLIYYSQIVNDFQKGDIAEGYSVSREKKESFPLTVTSAQKNPTAFYLCASSTQGLNTEAFFGQGTRLTVV.

The genes are TRBV5-4 and TRBJ2-2; D is perhaps TRBD2 (5 bases). The CDR3 contains 15 residues. Between the trimmed V and J ends, which lost 1 base and 6 bases, there was a span of 13 bases. CDR1 is SGHNT, CDR2 YYREEE, per germline (reference sequence). CDR3: CASSLLPRRAGELFF. The CDR3 bases are TGTGCCAGCAGCTTGTTGCCCCGGCGGGCCGGGGAGCTGTTTTTT.

The genes are TRBV5-4 and TRBJ1-1; D remains unclear. V dropped 9 bases and J dropped 8 bases, with 14 bases sitting between them. The CDR3 spans 11 residues. CDR1 is SGHNT, CDR2 YYREEE, per germline (reference sequence). This chain's CDR3 is CAMDSLGEAFF. CDR3 DNA: TGTGCCATGGACTCCCTGGGGGAAGCTTTCTTT.

The J gene is TRBJ1-4, the V gene TRBV5-6, with unresolved D. The V end was cut by 0 bases, the J end by 7 bases, with 10 bases between. The CDR3 is made up of 14 amino acids. Germline CDR1 reads SGHDT; CDR2 reads YYEEEE. CDR3: CASSLERVGEKLFF. The CDR3 bases are TGTGCCAGCAGCTTGGAGCGGGTGGGTGAAAAACTGTTTTTT.

This clone showed up just once. CDR3 amino acids: CASSQDPRGRSAQHF. CDR3 coding DNA: TGTGCCAGCAGCCAAGATCCCAGGGGGCGTTCGGCCCAGCATTTT. V gene TRBV3-1 (or the pseudogene TRBV3-2) combines with J gene TRBJ1-5; the match to TRBD1 covers 8 bases. This CDR3 is 15 amino acids long. V shed 0 bases, J shed 11 bases, and the junction held 9 bases outside the gene matches. The germline V gene encodes CDR1 LGHDT and CDR2 YNNKEL (reference sequence).

The chain employs TRBV10-2 and TRBJ2-1; 11 nucleotides line up with TRBD2. The V gene's germline CDR1 is WSHSY and CDR2 SAAADI. V was clipped by 7 bases and J by 5 bases; unmatched bases: 1. The CDR3 has 13 residues. CDR3 loop: CASKGLADNEQFF. DNA for the CDR3: TGCGCCAGCAAGGGACTAGCGGACAATGAGCAGTTCTTC.